This T cell receptor (beta chain) was retrieved from a study of cytomegalovirus exposure and HLA in healthy donors. Points from the study as a whole: Other equally common chains were less clonally expanded than HLA-associated TCR beta chains, a later analysis showed. Analyzed later, association rates of TCRs varied across HLA loci, with DRB1 most and HLA-C fewest. Accurate predictions that matched the HLA-A and HLA-B alleles of most subjects were reportedly made from TCR beta sequences.

To note about this clone: The antigen remains unidentified.

This CDR3 spans 13 amino acids. Germline V gene sequence: CDR1 LGHNA, CDR2 YSLEER. V lost 3 bases and J 9 bases, leaving 12 bases between the germline ends. The PCR employed 60 Vbeta primers together with 13 Jbeta primers. Method: immunoSEQ multiplex PCR; TCRdb's copy keeps in-frame clones and lacks some. The sample has 180,000 or so clones; about four fifths are singletons. These donors counted as nominally healthy when sampled, but unrecorded immune exposures were likely. The gene calls are TRBV4-3 and TRBJ2-1; perhaps TRBD1 as D (6 bases). The clonotype was recovered from a boy under 10 years old in good health and CMV-seronegative. The sequenced sample was PBMCs. The CDR3 DNA reads TGCGCCAGCAGCCAGGAAACAGGGCCTGAGCAGTTCTTC. It specifies CASSQETGPEQFF.